The clone carrying this TCR beta chain appeared once. Assay used: immunoSEQ multiplex PCR; TCRdb lists only in-frame clones, some missing. The table includes some 2,000,000 clones, approximately 95% detected once. Germline lookup yields CDR1 SGHRS and CDR2 YFSETQ. The V segment lost 3 bases and the J segment 5 bases; nucleotides outside the gene matches: 6. This CDR3 spans 14 amino acids. This sample is drawn from a study of shared clonotypes between healthy human individuals. The TCR originated in a man younger than 30 in good health. Sequences were obtained from naive CD4+ T cells sorted from blood. Subset described: CD45RA+ positively selected. This chain links TRBV5-1 with TRBJ2-3; 7 positions agree with TRBD1. The CDR3 sequence is CASSSPGQRDTQYF. The CDR3 DNA reads as TGCGCCAGCAGCTCCCCGGGACAGAGAGATACGCAGTATTTT. Full variable domain (missing parts from reference TRBV5-1 and TRBJ2-3): KAGVTQTPRYLIKTRGQQVTLSCSPISGHRSVSWYQQTPGQGLQFLFEYFSETQRNKGNFPGRFSGRQFSNSRSEMNVSTLELGDSALYLCASSSPGQRDTQYFGPGTRLTVL.